The present T cell receptor beta chain was sequenced within a study of early T cells in non-severe SARS-CoV-2 infection. The CDR3 extends over 11 amino acids. Germline assignment: CDR1 DFQATT and CDR2 SNEGSKA (reference sequence). MiXCR, run by TCRdb on the 5' RACE reads, gives a single entry per CDR3 protein. The sample records under 95,000 distinct CDR3 sequences, about 15% being singletons. The sequencing sample was made of whole blood. V gene TRBV20-1 combines with J gene TRBJ1-2; D gene unclear. The clonotype was recovered from an adult who was a healthcare worker with PCR-confirmed SARS-CoV-2 infection or an uninfected control (not recorded which). CDR3 sequence reads: CSQTELYGYTF. CDR3 sequence (DNA): TGCAGCCAAACAGAGCTCTATGGCTACACCTTC.